What follows are 10 T cell receptor beta chains derived from one specimen sequenced in a study of cytomegalovirus exposure and HLA in healthy donors. Measured with immunoSEQ multiplex PCR; TCRdb has only the in-frame clones, and not every one. The data contain fewer than 200,000 clones, around nine tenths of them seen just once; the ten biggest clones take up more than 1.2%. Sequences were obtained from PBMCs. All receptors come from a woman younger than 45 in good health and CMV-seronegative.

V and J are TRBV6-5 and TRBJ1-2; 8 bases map to TRBD1. The junction had 4 bases not matched to a gene; V was cut back by 6 bases and J by 4 bases. Looked up from germline, CDR1 is MNHEY and CDR2 is SVGAGI. CDR3 size: 13 residues. The CDR3 bases are TGTGCCAGCAGAGGGGACAGGCGCTATGGCTACACCTTC. This translates into CASRGDRRYGYTF.

V usage is TRBV15 and J usage is TRBJ2-7, with 7 nucleotides matching TRBD2. Germline CDR1 LNHNV, CDR2 YYDKDF (reference sequence). Losses at the gene ends were 0 bases for V and 4 bases for J; bases not matched to a gene: 6. The CDR3 covers 15 residues. The CDR3 DNA reads TGTGCCACCAGCAGAGATCGAGCGGGGCCGTACGAGCAGTACTTC. This gives the protein CATSRDRAGPYEQYF. The full variable domain, with the rest looked up from reference TRBV15 and TRBJ2-7, is DAMVIQNPRYQVTQFGKPVTLSCSQTLNHNVMYWYQQKSSQAPKLLFHYYDKDFNNEADTPDNFQSRRPNTSFCFLDIRSPGLGDTAMYLCATSRDRAGPYEQYFGPGTRLTVT.

This chain links TRBV2 with TRBJ2-2; TRBD2 agrees at 8 bases. Trimming cost V 4 bases and J 5 bases; bases outside gene matches: 6. This CDR3 contains 15 residues. CDR1 and CDR2 (germline): SNHLY, FYNNEI. This chain's CDR3 is CASSVRLAGTGELFF. In nucleotides, the CDR3 is TGTGCCAGCAGTGTCCGGCTAGCGGGTACCGGGGAGCTGTTTTTT.

The V call is TRBV27, the J call TRBJ2-1; D possibly corresponds to TRBD1 (6 bases). Trimming removed 0 bases at V and 5 bases at J, with 11 bases between. The CDR3 spans 15 residues. Per germline, CDR1 MNHEY and CDR2 SMNVEV (reference sequence). The CDR3 nucleotides read TGTGCCAGCAGTTTATCGTTCGCAGGGGACAATGAGCAGTTCTTC. This encodes CASSLSFAGDNEQFF.

This chain links TRBV18 with TRBJ2-7, with TRBD2 matching over 10 bases. CDR3 length: 14 amino acids. The J segment lost 3 bases and the V segment lost 2 bases, leaving 1 base of the junction unmatched. Germline assignment: CDR1 KGHSH and CDR2 LQKENI. The CDR3 DNA reads TGTGCCAGCTCACCAGGACTAGCGGACTACGAGCAGTACTTC. It yields the protein CASSPGLADYEQYF.

The rearrangement uses TRBV7-9 and TRBJ1-2; D not resolved. The germline V gene encodes CDR1 SEHNR and CDR2 FQNEAQ (reference sequence). V was shortened by 3 bases and J by 3 bases, with 14 bases between the two germline ends. CDR3 length: 15 amino acids. This CDR3 reads CASSLDPSSYYGYTF. Written as DNA, the CDR3 is TGTGCCAGCAGCTTGGATCCTAGCAGTTACTATGGCTACACCTTC.

This clone occurred a few times. The CDR3 region has the DNA TGTGCCACCAGCAGAGGTCCACAGGGGGCCGCCTACGAGCAGTACTTC. Translating it yields CATSRGPQGAAYEQYF. The chain has TRBV15 and TRBJ2-7; 9 bases are a match to TRBD1. From germline, CDR1 is LNHNV and CDR2 YYDKDF (reference sequence). The CDR3 length is 16 residues. The V gene end was trimmed by 1 base and the J gene end by 2 bases; junction bases not matched to a gene: 6.

This chain connects TRBV10-2 to TRBJ1-4; 11 positions agree with TRBD1. This CDR3 comprises 15 residues. V was pared by 5 bases and J by 7 bases, with 6 bases of the junction left unmatched. Germline lookup yields CDR1 WSHSY and CDR2 SAAADI. CDR3 nucleotide sequence: TGCGCCAGCAGTCTAGGGACAGGGGGAGGTGAAAAACTGTTTTTT. Translated: CASSLGTGGGEKLFF.

The rearrangement joins TRBV27 to TRBJ2-3; 7 nucleotides line up with TRBD1. Germline loops: CDR1 MNHEY, CDR2 SMNVEV (reference sequence). The CDR3 contains 15 residues. V was clipped by 5 bases and J by 0 bases; unmatched bases: 5. In DNA form, the CDR3 reads TGTGCCAGCAGTCCCAGACAGGGTAGCACAGATACGCAGTATTTT. Protein product: CASSPRQGSTDTQYF.

This clone has just one count. The genes are TRBV29-1 and TRBJ2-1; possibly TRBD1 for D (6 bases). Germline V lookup: CDR1 SQVTM, CDR2 ANQGSEA. This CDR3 is built from 13 residues. V dropped 2 bases and J dropped 3 bases, with 8 bases sitting between them. CDR3 in DNA: TGCAGCGTTGAACAGGGACACTACAATGAGCAGTTCTTC. Its protein product is CSVEQGHYNEQFF.